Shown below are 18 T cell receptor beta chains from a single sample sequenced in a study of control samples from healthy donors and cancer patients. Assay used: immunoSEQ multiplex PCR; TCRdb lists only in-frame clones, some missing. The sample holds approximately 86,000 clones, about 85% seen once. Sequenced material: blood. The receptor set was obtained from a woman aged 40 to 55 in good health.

As DNA, the CDR3 is TGTGCCAGCAGCCCGATGACAGATGGCTATGGCTACACCTTC. Translated: CASSPMTDGYGYTF. J is TRBJ1-2 and V is TRBV7-2, with D perhaps matching TRBD1 (5 bases). The CDR3 extends over 14 amino acids. Germline-derived CDR1 and CDR2 are SGHTA and FQGNSA. Trimming removed 5 bases from V and 4 bases from J, with 14 bases in between.

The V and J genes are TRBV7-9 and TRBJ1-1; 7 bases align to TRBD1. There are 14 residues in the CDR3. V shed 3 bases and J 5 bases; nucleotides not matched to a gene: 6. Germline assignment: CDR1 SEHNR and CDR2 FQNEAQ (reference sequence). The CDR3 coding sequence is TGTGCCAGCAGCTTTGGGAGGGGGCGGACTGAAGCTTTCTTT. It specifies CASSFGRGRTEAFF.

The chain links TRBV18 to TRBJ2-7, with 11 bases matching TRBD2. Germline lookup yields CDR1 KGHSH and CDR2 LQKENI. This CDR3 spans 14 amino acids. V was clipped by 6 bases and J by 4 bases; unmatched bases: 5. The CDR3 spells CASSPGTSGYEQYF. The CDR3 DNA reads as TGTGCCAGCTCCCCCGGGACTAGCGGATACGAGCAGTACTTC.

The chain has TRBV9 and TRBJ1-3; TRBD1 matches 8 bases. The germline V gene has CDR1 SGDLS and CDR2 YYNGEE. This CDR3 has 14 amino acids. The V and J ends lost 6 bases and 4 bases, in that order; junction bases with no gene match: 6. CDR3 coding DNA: TGTGCCAGCACCAGGGGGCCTAGAGGAAACACCATATATTTT. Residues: CASTRGPRGNTIYF. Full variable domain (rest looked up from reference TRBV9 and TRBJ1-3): DSGVTQTPKHLITATGQRVTLRCSPRSGDLSVYWYQQSLDQGLQFLIQYYNGEERAKGNILERFSAQQFPDLHSELNLSSLELGDSALYFCASTRGPRGNTIYFGEGSWLTVV.

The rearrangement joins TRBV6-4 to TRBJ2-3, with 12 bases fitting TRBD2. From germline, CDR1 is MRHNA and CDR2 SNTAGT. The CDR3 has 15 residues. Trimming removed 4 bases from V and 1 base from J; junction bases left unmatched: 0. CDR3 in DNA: TGTGCCAGCAGTGGGACTAGCGGGGGCACAGATACGCAGTATTTT. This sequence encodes CASSGTSGGTDTQYF.

The CDR3 sequence: CASFGIWSSYEQYF. CDR3 in DNA: TGTGCCAGCTTTGGGATCTGGAGCTCCTACGAGCAGTACTTC. The genes are TRBV6-5 and TRBJ2-7; no clear D. Per germline, CDR1 MNHEY and CDR2 SVGAGI. Trimming shortened V by 8 bases and J by 0 bases, and 14 bases separated the two germline ends. The CDR3 loop spans 14 amino acids.

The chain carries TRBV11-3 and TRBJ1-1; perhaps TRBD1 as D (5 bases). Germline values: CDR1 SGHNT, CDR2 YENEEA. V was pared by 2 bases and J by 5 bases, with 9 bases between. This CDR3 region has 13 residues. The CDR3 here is CASSLTGLTEAFF. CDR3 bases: TGTGCCAGCAGCTTAACAGGCTTAACTGAAGCTTTCTTT. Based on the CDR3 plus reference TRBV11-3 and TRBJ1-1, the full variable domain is EAGVVQSPRYKIIEKKQPVAFWCNPISGHNTLYWYLQNLGQGPELLIRYENEEAVDDSQLPKDRFSAERLKGVDSTLKIQPAELGDSAVYLCASSLTGLTEAFFGQGTRLTVV.

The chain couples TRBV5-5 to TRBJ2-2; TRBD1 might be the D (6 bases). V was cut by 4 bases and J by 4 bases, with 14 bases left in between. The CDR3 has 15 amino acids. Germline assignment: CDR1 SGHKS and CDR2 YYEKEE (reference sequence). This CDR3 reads CASSTYRESTGELFF. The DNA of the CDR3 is TGTGCCAGCAGCACTTACAGGGAGTCCACCGGGGAGCTGTTTTTT.

The CDR3 nucleotides read TGTGCCAGCAGTCGCGGACTTACCCTAGGGACTGAAGCTTTCTTT. It yields the protein CASSRGLTLGTEAFF. The chain carries TRBV6-6 and TRBJ1-1; no clear D gene. V lost 5 bases, J lost 5 bases, and 18 bases lay in between. The CDR3 loop spans 15 amino acids. Germline V gene lookup returns CDR1 MNHNY and CDR2 SVGAGI (reference sequence).

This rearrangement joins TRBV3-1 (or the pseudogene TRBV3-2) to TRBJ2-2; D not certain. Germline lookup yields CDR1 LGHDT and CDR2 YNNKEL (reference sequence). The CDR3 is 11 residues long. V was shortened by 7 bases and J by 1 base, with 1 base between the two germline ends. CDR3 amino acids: CASMNTGELFF. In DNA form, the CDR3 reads TGTGCCAGCATGAACACCGGGGAGCTGTTTTTT.

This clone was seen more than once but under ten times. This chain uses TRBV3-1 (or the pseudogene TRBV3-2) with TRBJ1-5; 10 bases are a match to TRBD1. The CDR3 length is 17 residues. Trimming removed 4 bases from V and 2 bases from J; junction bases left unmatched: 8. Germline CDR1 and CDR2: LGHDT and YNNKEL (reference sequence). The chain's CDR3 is CASSPHTGTGGNQPQHF. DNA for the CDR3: TGTGCCAGCAGCCCACACACCGGGACAGGGGGCAATCAGCCCCAGCATTTT.

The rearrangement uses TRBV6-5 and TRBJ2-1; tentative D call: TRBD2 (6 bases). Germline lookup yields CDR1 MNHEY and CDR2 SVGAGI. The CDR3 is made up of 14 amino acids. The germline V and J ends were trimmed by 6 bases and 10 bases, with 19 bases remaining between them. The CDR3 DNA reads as TGTGCCAGCAGGGCCCCGGGACTGTCGGTGGAGCAGTTCTTC. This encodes CASRAPGLSVEQFF.

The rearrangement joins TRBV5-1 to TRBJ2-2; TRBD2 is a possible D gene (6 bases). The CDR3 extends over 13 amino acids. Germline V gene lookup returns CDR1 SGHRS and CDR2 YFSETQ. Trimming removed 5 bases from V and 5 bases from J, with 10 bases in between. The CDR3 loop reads CASSKEGTGELFF. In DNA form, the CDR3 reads TGCGCCAGCAGTAAGGAGGGGACCGGGGAGCTGTTTTTT.

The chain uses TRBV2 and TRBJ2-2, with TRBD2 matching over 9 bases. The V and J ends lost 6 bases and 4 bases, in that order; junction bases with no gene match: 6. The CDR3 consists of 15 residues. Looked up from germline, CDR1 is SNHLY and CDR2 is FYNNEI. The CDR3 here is CASRVAGEPTGELFF. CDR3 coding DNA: TGTGCCAGCAGGGTAGCGGGGGAGCCCACCGGGGAGCTGTTTTTT.

For the CDR3, the DNA is TGTGCCAGTAGTATCGACACTCTGAGAATGAACACTGAAGCTTTCTTT. Translation gives CASSIDTLRMNTEAFF. The chain carries TRBV19 and TRBJ1-1; D is unclear. This CDR3 is 16 amino acids long. Germline CDR1 and CDR2: LNHDA and SQIVND (reference sequence). Trimming removed 3 bases at V and 0 bases at J, with 14 bases between.

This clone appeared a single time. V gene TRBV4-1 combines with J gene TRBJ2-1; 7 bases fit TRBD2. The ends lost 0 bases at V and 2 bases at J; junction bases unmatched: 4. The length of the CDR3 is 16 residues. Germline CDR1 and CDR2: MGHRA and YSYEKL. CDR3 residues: CASSQDVGGAYNEQFF. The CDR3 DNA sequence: TGCGCCAGCAGCCAAGACGTGGGGGGGGCCTACAATGAGCAGTTCTTC.

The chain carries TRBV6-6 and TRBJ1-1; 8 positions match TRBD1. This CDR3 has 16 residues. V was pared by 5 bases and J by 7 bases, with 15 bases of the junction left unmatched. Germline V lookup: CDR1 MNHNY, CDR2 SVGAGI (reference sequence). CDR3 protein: CASSAQGARSTVEAFF. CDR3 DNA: TGTGCCAGCAGTGCCCAGGGGGCTAGGAGCACTGTTGAAGCTTTCTTT.

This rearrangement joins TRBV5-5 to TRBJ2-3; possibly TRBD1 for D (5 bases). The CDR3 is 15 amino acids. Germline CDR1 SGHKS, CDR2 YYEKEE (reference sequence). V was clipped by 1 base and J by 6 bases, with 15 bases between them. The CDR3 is CASSLRSGNTDTQYF. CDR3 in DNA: TGTGCCAGCAGCTTGCGGTCAGGGAATACGGATACGCAGTATTTT.